This T cell receptor beta chain was recovered during a study of T-cell reconstitution after alpha-beta-depleted transplantation in children. General study findings and limits: Reportedly, only several hundred clones from non-depleted graft cells drove alpha-beta T-cell counts at about two months.

TCRbeta library preparation incorporated unique molecular identifiers. From the PCR reads, TCRdb called clonotypes with MiXCR, one entry per CDR3 protein. This table has approximately 120,000 distinct CDR3 sequences, about a tenth appearing once. Note on this clonotype: Its antigen remains unknown.

The ends lost 7 bases at V and 1 base at J; junction bases unmatched: 6. Germline V CDR1 and CDR2: SGHTA, FQGNSA. The CDR3 totals 15 residues. The chain has TRBV7-2 and TRBJ2-3; 9 bases are shared with TRBD1. The material was PBMCs, mostly from graft donor cells, obtained 180 days after TCRalphabeta/CD19-depleted stem cell transplant. This clonotype was sampled from a girl under two years old who had a stem cell transplant for combined immunodeficiency, so the T cells may come from the graft donor. This chain's CDR3 is CASTLTGGGTDTQYF. DNA for the CDR3: TGTGCCAGCACCCTAACAGGGGGCGGCACAGATACGCAGTATTTT.